The clone carrying this T cell receptor beta chain has only a few counts. As yet, its antigen is unknown. The sequencing template was cDNA reverse transcribed from extracted RNA. The protocol was immunoSEQ multiplex PCR, while the TCRdb copy is restricted to in-frame clones and leaves out a portion. The table has 200,000 to 250,000 clones, around three fifths seen once; the top ten hold 4% to 5%. The germline gives CDR1 LNHNV, CDR2 YYDKDF (reference sequence). The V and J ends lost 5 bases and 8 bases, in that order; junction bases with no gene match: 9. The CDR3 covers 14 residues. The data originate from a study of CD8+ T cells in alopecia areata. In the study overall: Tofacitinib was taken orally by treated patients, and the dose was 5 to 10 mg twice daily. Tofacitinib continued for 6 to 18 months and was then withheld for 6 months. Using the percentage of affected scalp area, treated patients' severity was scored. Study results and limitations: Having just one nonresponder leaves the connection between baseline CD8+ expansion and response unresolved.

As to treatment: oral pan-JAK inhibitor, 5-10 mg twice daily. The source of this sequence is a human donor with alopecia areata. The chain is built from TRBV15 and TRBJ1-2, with 9 bases lining up with TRBD1. This specimen consisted of CD4+ T cells sorted from blood, obtained at week 4, from a patient treated with tofacitinib. The CDR3 is CATSQRDRAGGYTF. Here the CDR3 DNA reads TGTGCCACCAGCCAACGGGACAGGGCAGGCGGCTACACCTTC.